This T cell receptor (beta chain) was found in a study of T-cell reconstitution after alpha-beta-depleted transplantation in children. General observations from the study: As was reported, about two months after transplant, alpha-beta T cells came from several hundred expanded graft clones. Newly made T cells mostly supplied T-cell counts and diversity one year after transplant. Surviving recipient T cells and thymic progenitors produced the high day-60 TCRbeta diversity seen in some patients.

This CDR3 is built from 17 residues. J lost 10 bases, V lost 2 bases, and 18 bases had no gene match. CDR1 and CDR2 from the germline V gene are DFQATT and SNEGSKA (reference sequence). Unique molecular identifiers were incorporated during preparation of the TCRbeta library. From the PCR reads, TCRdb called clonotypes with MiXCR, one entry per CDR3 protein. The data show hundreds of thousands of distinct CDR3 sequences, roughly 10% seen once. To note about this clonotype: What it binds is unknown.

This specimen was PBMCs, taken before TCRalphabeta/CD19-depleted stem cell transplant. The receptor was derived from a child younger than 10 with inherited bone marrow failure, due to receive a stem cell transplant. This chain uses TRBV20-1 with TRBJ2-1, with 9 bases fitting TRBD2. CDR3 sequence reads: CSARIEVGAGGRGEQFF. The CDR3, as DNA: TGCAGTGCTAGAATAGAGGTCGGCGCGGGAGGGAGAGGCGAGCAGTTCTTC.